This TCR beta chain came from a study of regulatory T cells in long-lasting Graves disease. In this sample, this clonotype turned up many times. Arm-PCR of CDR3 regions and iRepertoire HTBI primers were used to build TCR beta libraries. In TCRdb, the multiplex PCR reads were re-called with MiXCR into one record per CDR3 protein. Among about 500,000 distinct CDR3 sequences listed, roughly 15% were seen once. Trimming left V 6 bases short and J 0 bases short, with 14 bases between. Germline lookup yields CDR1 MDHEN and CDR2 SYDVKM. This CDR3 has 15 residues. Time point in this sample: newly diagnosed GD, antithyroid drugs for less than 3 months. RNA isolated from PBMCs was used to make the TCR library. This sample was shared with a second study, whose subject was T cells in Graves' hyperthyroidism and ophthalmopathy. That paper states: No progression to ophthalmopathy during 18 months of follow-up defined stable disease. A patient was excluded if there was uncontrolled infection, other autoimmune disease, pregnancy or lactation. In validation, the model predicted ophthalmopathy. These predictions came a median roughly seven months before onset.

Sequencing was performed on peripheral blood mononuclear cells (PBMCs), taken at new diagnosis, from a patient treated with antithyroid drugs. The chain joins TRBV28 to TRBJ1-2, with D perhaps TRBD1 (5 bases). This clonotype was sampled from a man aged 35 to 55 with Graves disease. For the CDR3, the DNA is TGTGCCAGCAGCTTGCTGGCAGGGCCTAACTATGGCTACACCTTC. Its protein product is CASSLLAGPNYGYTF.